This note documents a single T cell receptor (beta chain) sequence. This specimen belongs to a study of blood T cells in healthy people across ages. The germline gives CDR1 SGHDN, CDR2 FVKESK. The CDR3 has 14 residues. Trimming removed 0 bases from V and 2 bases from J; junction bases left unmatched: 1. With a J-beta primer mix and a sample-barcoded 5' primer, a second PCR ran about 7 to 11 cycles. TCRdb reprocessed the 5' RACE reads with MiXCR, giving one entry per CDR3 protein. Seen here are about 510,000 distinct CDR3 sequences, about 25% observed once, and the top ten hold approximately 3.7%. The sample was also reused in another study, on T cells of mothers and their children. From that second work: Related mother-child pairs shared slightly more overlap than unrelated pairs, but the difference was non-significant.

Sample: blood. This chain connects TRBV14 to TRBJ2-7, with TRBD2 identical over 7 bases. The sequence came from a boy aged 2-9 years in good health. This chain's CDR3 is CASSQEGGPYEQYF. As DNA, the CDR3 is TGTGCCAGCAGCCAAGAGGGAGGGCCCTACGAGCAGTACTTC.